This TCR beta chain originates from a study of cytomegalovirus exposure and HLA in healthy donors. The study ran its PCR with 60 Vbeta and 13 Jbeta primers. Profiling relied on immunoSEQ multiplex PCR, and the TCRdb table lists in-frame clones only, not all of them. The profile shows around 200,000 clones, under 85% of them singletons. Trimming cost V 6 bases and J 5 bases; bases outside gene matches: 14. The V gene's germline CDR1 is MGHDK and CDR2 SYGVNS. The CDR3 is made up of 17 amino acids. Sequencing used PBMCs. The J gene is TRBJ2-5, the V gene TRBV25-1; 11 bases match TRBD2. The sequence derives from a man aged 50 to 59 in good health and CMV-seronegative. CDR3 region: CASRDGLLAGGGETQYF. The DNA for the CDR3 is TGTGCCAGCAGGGATGGCTTGCTAGCGGGAGGAGGGGAGACCCAGTACTTC.